This TCR beta chain was recovered during a study of CD8+CD57+ T cells in acquired aplastic anemia. Across the whole study: The average read count for CD4+ cells in healthy donors was about 9.9 million. Overall study findings and caveats: Patients were compared with controls for CD8+ Simpson's diversity, and no significant difference emerged. A set of twenty-nine CD8+ CDR3 sequences was shared between patients and controls, and these sequences appeared highly expressed in patients.

With V trimmed by 3 bases and J by 4 bases, 5 bases remained unmatched. CDR3 length: 14 amino acids. Per germline, CDR1 SGHVS and CDR2 FQNEAQ. CDR3 and TCR beta VDJ profiling relied on a genomic DNA template. TCRdb reprocessed the reads with MiXCR, giving one entry per CDR3 protein. The repertoire holds roughly 150,000 distinct CDR3 sequences, roughly 45% seen once, with about 1.1% in the top ten. This clonotype was detected many times. The antigen is not known. This sequence originates from a human donor in good health. V usage is TRBV7-8 and J usage is TRBJ1-2; TRBD1 matches 7 bases. The sequenced material came from sorted CD4+, CD8+, or CD8+CD57+ T cells (not recorded which) from PBMCs. The CDR3 DNA reads as TGTGCCAGCAGCTTGTCGACAGGGCCCTATGGCTACACCTTC. Its translation: CASSLSTGPYGYTF.